Each of the 22 T cell receptor beta chains below was sequenced from the same sample in a study of radiotherapy plus CTLA-4 blockade in lung cancer. This table comes from immunoSEQ multiplex PCR, and its TCRdb copy is limited to in-frame clones, with some not included. Among 65,000 to 70,000 clones listed, around 80% were seen once. The sequences come from peripheral blood, collected from a patient treated with radiotherapy plus ipilimumab. Every receptor here comes from a human donor with non-small cell lung cancer who had a complete response to radiotherapy plus ipilimumab.

This clone has a handful of counts. This sequence joins TRBV11-2 and TRBJ1-2; the D is unclear. The V end lost 4 bases, the J end lost 6 bases, and 9 bases lay between the germline ends. This CDR3 comprises 12 residues. The germline gives CDR1 SGHAT, CDR2 FQNNGV. The CDR3 DNA follows: TGTGCCAGCAGCTCCGAGGGAAATGGCTACACCTTC. This translates into CASSSEGNGYTF.

There are a few counts of this clone. The rearrangement links TRBV29-1 to TRBJ1-4; tentatively, D is TRBD1 (5 bases). The CDR3 has 15 residues. The V gene's germline CDR1 is SQVTM and CDR2 ANQGSEA. The V gene lost 6 bases and the J gene lost 7 bases, with 21 bases spanning the gap. The CDR3 sequence is CSVLRTGDFSEKLFF. CDR3 DNA: TGCAGCGTATTACGGACGGGGGATTTCAGTGAAAAACTGTTTTTT. The full variable domain, completed using reference TRBV29-1 and TRBJ1-4, is SAVISQKPSRDICQRGTSLTIQCQVDSQVTMMFWYRQQPGQSLTLIATANQGSEATYESGFVIDKFPISRPNLTFSTLTVSNMSPEDSSIYLCSVLRTGDFSEKLFFGSGTQLSVL.

The V and J genes are TRBV7-2 and TRBJ1-4; 9 bases agree with TRBD1. The V gene end was trimmed by 5 bases and the J gene end by 8 bases; junction bases not matched to a gene: 12. This CDR3 is built from 16 residues. Germline V lookup: CDR1 SGHTA, CDR2 FQGNSA. The DNA of the CDR3 is TGTGCCAGCAGCAAAGCCCCGGGACAGGGTAGCGAAAAACTGTTTTTT. This gives the protein CASSKAPGQGSEKLFF.

Only one count was recorded for this clone. This chain links TRBV19 with TRBJ2-5, with 9 nucleotides matching TRBD2. This CDR3 is 15 amino acids long. After removal of 5 bases from V and 5 bases from J, the junction contained 9 bases not matched to a gene. CDR1 and CDR2 from the germline V gene are LNHDA and SQIVND (reference sequence). CDR3 in amino acids: CASSVVAGGPETQYF. Written as DNA, the CDR3 is TGTGCCAGTAGTGTCGTGGCGGGAGGGCCCGAGACCCAGTACTTC.

The CDR3 loop reads CASSALSGANTEAFF. The CDR3 DNA reads as TGTGCCAGCAGCGCCCTATCAGGGGCAAACACTGAAGCTTTCTTT. The chain joins TRBV9 to TRBJ1-1; a possible D gene is TRBD1 (6 bases). V was cut by 3 bases and J by 2 bases, with 14 bases left in between. Germline V lookup: CDR1 SGDLS, CDR2 YYNGEE. The CDR3 runs 15 residues.

CDR3 residues: CASSTTTIQETQYF. In nucleotides, the CDR3 is TGTGCCAGCAGCACGACGACTATACAAGAGACCCAGTACTTC. This chain joins TRBV7-9 and TRBJ2-5, with D perhaps matching TRBD2 (5 bases). This CDR3 is 14 amino acids long. Germline V CDR1 and CDR2: SEHNR, FQNEAQ (reference sequence). The ends were cut back, 5 bases at V and 2 bases at J, with 12 bases in the middle.

The J gene is TRBJ2-3, the V gene TRBV30; D is uncertain. The CDR3 sequence is 17 residues long. Between the trimmed V and J ends, which lost 0 bases and 1 base, there was a span of 17 bases. Germline V gene sequence: CDR1 GTSNPN, CDR2 SVGIG (reference sequence). The CDR3 spells CAWSVLGWDPRTDTQYF. The CDR3 nucleotides are TGTGCCTGGAGTGTCCTAGGTTGGGATCCACGCACAGATACGCAGTATTTT. The full variable domain, completed using reference TRBV30 and TRBJ2-3, is SQTIHQWPATLVQPVGSPLSLECTVEGTSNPNLYWYRQAAGRGLQLLFYSVGIGQISSEVPQNLSASRPQDRQFILSSKKLLLSDSGFYLCAWSVLGWDPRTDTQYFGPGTRLTVL.

The chain carries TRBV29-1 and TRBJ1-1, with D possibly matching TRBD1 (5 bases). The CDR3 sequence is 14 residues long. Germline CDR1 and CDR2: SQVTM and ANQGSEA. V was clipped by 7 bases and J by 1 base, with 16 bases between them. CDR3 sequence: CSGGQPQGNTEAFF. The DNA for the CDR3 is TGCAGCGGGGGTCAGCCTCAGGGGAACACTGAAGCTTTCTTT.

The V and J genes are TRBV9 and TRBJ2-3; D call uncertain. Germline V gives CDR1 SGDLS, CDR2 YYNGEE. The CDR3 is 16 residues long. V lost 4 bases and J lost 0, with 15 bases in between. CDR3: CASSLSPVTSTDTQYF. CDR3 DNA sequence: TGTGCCAGCAGCCTAAGCCCGGTTACTAGCACAGATACGCAGTATTTT. Full variable domain (remainder filled in from reference TRBV9 and TRBJ2-3): DSGVTQTPKHLITATGQRVTLRCSPRSGDLSVYWYQQSLDQGLQFLIQYYNGEERAKGNILERFSAQQFPDLHSELNLSSLELGDSALYFCASSLSPVTSTDTQYFGPGTRLTVL.

A few counts support this clone. The chain links TRBV5-1 to TRBJ1-6, with 9 positions matching TRBD1. Germline CDR1 and CDR2: SGHRS and YFSETQ. The V gene end was trimmed by 3 bases and the J gene end by 8 bases; junction bases not matched to a gene: 9. The CDR3 consists of 16 residues. The CDR3 reads CASSSGTGNKDSPLHF. The CDR3, as DNA: TGCGCCAGCAGCTCCGGGACAGGGAATAAGGATTCACCCCTCCACTTT.

As DNA, the CDR3 is TGTGCCAGCAGCTTAGTCTCCGGAACTCCTGAGCAGTTCTTC. It encodes CASSLVSGTPEQFF. This rearrangement joins TRBV7-9 to TRBJ2-1, with D uncertain. CDR3 length: 14 amino acids. The V end lost 1 base, the J end lost 9 bases, and 13 bases lay between the germline ends. The germline CDR1 and CDR2 sequences are SEHNR and FQNEAQ (reference sequence).

V gene TRBV5-6 combines with J gene TRBJ1-1; no clear D. Germline V gives CDR1 SGHDT, CDR2 YYEEEE. The CDR3 contains 12 residues. Trimming left V 2 bases short and J 5 bases short, with 7 bases between. CDR3 amino acids: CASSFRDTEAFF. CDR3 DNA sequence: TGTGCCAGCAGCTTCCGAGATACTGAAGCTTTCTTT.

This clone was seen only a few times. The chain carries TRBV11-3 and TRBJ2-5, with 11 bases that match TRBD1. Germline V gene lookup returns CDR1 SGHNT and CDR2 YENEEA. This CDR3 has 16 amino acids. J gave up 3 bases and V 4 bases, and 7 bases lay outside the gene matches. For the CDR3, the DNA is TGTGCCAGCAGCTCTTCGGTGGGACAGGGGGAAGAGACCCAGTACTTC. Translation gives CASSSSVGQGEETQYF.

The V gene is TRBV11-2, the J gene TRBJ1-2, with D unresolved. Trimming pared 6 bases from V and 8 bases from J, leaving 19 bases between. Per the germline V gene, CDR1 is SGHAT and CDR2 is FQNNGV. The CDR3 runs to 14 residues. The DNA for the CDR3 is TGTGCCAGCAGAACGGCCGGACTTTTAGAAGGCTACACCTTC. Its translation is CASRTAGLLEGYTF.

This clone was counted only a few times. J is TRBJ2-5 and V is TRBV9, with 12 nucleotides matching TRBD2. This CDR3 has 15 amino acids. Germline V gives CDR1 SGDLS, CDR2 YYNGEE. Unmatched junction bases numbered 6, after V lost 4 bases and J lost 5 bases. The CDR3 region is CASSPSGGALETQYF. CDR3 DNA sequence: TGTGCCAGCAGCCCTAGCGGGGGGGCCTTGGAGACCCAGTACTTC.

The CDR3 spells CSVTGTDIDQPQHF. The CDR3 nucleotides read TGCAGCGTTACCGGGACAGACATTGATCAGCCCCAGCATTTT. This chain uses TRBV29-1 with TRBJ1-5; 7 bases align to TRBD1. Losses at the gene ends were 5 bases for V and 5 bases for J; bases not matched to a gene: 9. The CDR3 contains 14 residues. Germline V lookup: CDR1 SQVTM, CDR2 ANQGSEA.

This clone has more than one count but fewer than ten. The CDR3 spells CASSHPETNTGELFF. The DNA for the CDR3 is TGCGCCAGCAGCCACCCGGAGACGAACACCGGGGAGCTGTTTTTT. The chain uses TRBV4-1 and TRBJ2-2; D uncertain. Looked up from germline, CDR1 is MGHRA and CDR2 is YSYEKL. The V end lost 3 bases, the J end lost 0 bases, and 8 bases lay between the germline ends. The CDR3 runs to 15 residues.

V and J are TRBV30 and TRBJ1-2, with TRBD1 matching over 8 bases. Trimming cost V 8 bases and J 8 bases; bases outside gene matches: 10. Germline CDR1 GTSNPN, CDR2 SVGIG (reference sequence). CDR3 size: 12 residues. As DNA, the CDR3 is TGTGCCGCGATGCAGGGGGCGGGCGGCTACACCTTC. Protein product: CAAMQGAGGYTF.

The V gene is TRBV11-3, the J gene TRBJ1-1; unclear D gene. Looked up from germline, CDR1 is SGHNT and CDR2 is YENEEA. The length of the CDR3 is 13 residues. Trimming cost V 0 bases and J 1 base, with 3 bases left between them. The CDR3 is CASSLDSNTEAFF. CDR3 sequence (DNA): TGTGCCAGCAGCTTAGATTCGAACACTGAAGCTTTCTTT. Full variable domain (outside the CDR3, taken from reference TRBV11-3 and TRBJ1-1): EAGVVQSPRYKIIEKKQPVAFWCNPISGHNTLYWYLQNLGQGPELLIRYENEEAVDDSQLPKDRFSAERLKGVDSTLKIQPAELGDSAVYLCASSLDSNTEAFFGQGTRLTVV.

Turning to this clone: Other nucleotide sequences from this sample produce the same CDR3. The CDR3 bases are TGTGCCAGCAGCTACAGGGCAGTCTACGAGCAGTACGTC. It translates to CASSYRAVYEQYV. V gene TRBV6-6 combines with J gene TRBJ2-7, with D possibly matching TRBD1 (6 bases). The CDR3 has 13 amino acids. CDR1 is MNHNY and CDR2 is SVGAGI in the germline V gene (reference sequence). The V end was cut by 6 bases, the J end by 3 bases, with 12 bases between.

The chain links TRBV9 to TRBJ2-2; D is unclear. The germline CDR1 and CDR2 sequences are SGDLS and YYNGEE. Trimming cost V 4 bases and J 8 bases, with 6 bases left between them. This CDR3 contains 11 residues. The chain's CDR3 is CASSIQGELFF. CDR3 nucleotide sequence: TGTGCCAGCAGCATCCAGGGGGAGCTGTTTTTT.

The V and J genes are TRBV27 and TRBJ1-5; D may be TRBD1 (6 bases). In germline, CDR1 is MNHEY, CDR2 SMNVEV (reference sequence). Trimming pared 5 bases from V and 4 bases from J, leaving 15 bases between. The CDR3 totals 15 residues. The CDR3 DNA reads TGTGCCAGCAGTACGTACAGGGATAGGAATCAGCCCCAGCATTTT. Translated, it gives CASSTYRDRNQPQHF.